The 7 T cell receptor beta chains listed next were all sequenced from one sample in a study of T cell repertoires in cytomegalovirus infection. TCRdb passed the reads through MiXCR, listing each CDR3 protein once. Seen here are around 94,000 distinct CDR3 sequences, approximately 15% observed once, and the top ten hold about 7.3%. Sequenced sample: PBMCs. Source of these receptors: a human donor in good health (CMV status not recorded). Some clones in this sample may be carry-over from other donors' samples.

The count of this clonotype is one. The chain recombines TRBV2 with TRBJ2-5, with D perhaps matching TRBD2 (5 bases). The CDR3 loop spans 13 amino acids. V was clipped by 3 bases and J by 4 bases, with 9 bases between them. CDR1 and CDR2 from the germline V gene are SNHLY and FYNNEI. The CDR3 region has the DNA TGTGCCAGCAGTGACATGGCGGGAGAGACCCAGTACTTC. This gives the protein CASSDMAGETQYF.

At least ten counts were recorded for this clonotype. The chain joins TRBV6-1 to TRBJ2-3; D might be TRBD2 (7 bases). Between the trimmed V and J ends, which lost 6 bases and 1 base, there was a span of 14 bases. Germline V gene data show CDR1 as MNHNS and CDR2 as SASEGT. The CDR3 sequence is 15 residues long. DNA of the CDR3: TGTGCCAGCAGCAACGGGCGGGGGCGCACAGATACGCAGTATTTT. This sequence encodes CASSNGRGRTDTQYF.

This clonotype appeared a few times. V and J are TRBV7-3 and TRBJ2-1; 9 positions match TRBD2. V lost 4 bases, J lost 0 bases, and 1 base stayed unmatched. This CDR3 comprises 15 residues. Germline CDR1 and CDR2: SGHTA and FQGTGA. CDR3 bases: TGTGCCAGCAGCTCAGCGGGGGGCTCCTACAATGAGCAGTTCTTC. Its protein is CASSSAGGSYNEQFF.

V usage is TRBV14 and J usage is TRBJ2-7; a weak D match, TRBD2 (5 bases). V lost 0 bases and J 6 bases, leaving 15 bases between the germline ends. Germline CDR1 and CDR2: SGHDN and FVKESK. This CDR3 region has 15 residues. This chain's CDR3 is CASSQDSLQEAEQYF. In DNA, the CDR3 is TGTGCCAGCAGCCAAGATTCCCTTCAGGAGGCCGAGCAGTACTTC.

This clonotype has a handful of counts. The chain joins TRBV28 to TRBJ2-2; a weak D match, TRBD1 (5 bases). Germline V gives CDR1 MDHEN, CDR2 SYDVKM. The germline V and J ends were trimmed by 1 base and 7 bases, with 10 bases remaining between them. This CDR3 has 14 residues. The chain's CDR3 is CASSLSQEGGELFF. The CDR3, as DNA: TGTGCCAGCAGTTTATCACAGGAAGGCGGGGAGCTGTTTTTT.

This clonotype appeared many times. This chain links TRBV7-9 with TRBJ2-7; D call uncertain. Germline V lookup: CDR1 SEHNR, CDR2 FQNEAQ (reference sequence). The CDR3 is 13 residues long. V gave up 3 bases and J gave up 4 bases, with 10 bases separating them. The CDR3 DNA reads as TGTGCCAGCAGCTTGAGTACGGCATACGAGCAGTACTTC. Its protein is CASSLSTAYEQYF.

This clonotype was detected ten times or more. The rearrangement uses TRBV7-2 and TRBJ1-2; the match to TRBD1 covers 7 bases. Losses at the gene ends were 5 bases for V and 3 bases for J; bases not matched to a gene: 12. Germline lookup yields CDR1 SGHTA and CDR2 FQGNSA. The length of the CDR3 is 16 residues. CDR3 amino acids: CASSHSRRGADYGYTF. CDR3 bases: TGTGCCAGCAGCCACTCCCGCAGGGGGGCGGACTATGGCTACACCTTC.